Here is one T cell receptor (beta chain) with its context. This sample stems from a study of blood T cell repertoires in COVID-19. Assay used: immunoSEQ multiplex PCR; TCRdb lists only in-frame clones, some missing. Of about 220,000 clones in the sample, 88% were seen once. The study recruited people aged roughly 18 to 95 years across approximately 24 US areas. This CDR3 is built from 13 residues. Trimming shortened V by 1 base and J by 9 bases, and 9 bases separated the two germline ends. Germline V gives CDR1 KGHDR, CDR2 SFDVKD. The chain couples TRBV24-1 to TRBJ2-1; weak D call: TRBD2 (5 bases). The clonotype originates from a middle-aged woman with acute COVID-19. What was sequenced was PBMCs or T cells enriched from blood (not recorded which). CDR3 DNA sequence: TGTGCCACCAGTGATTTAACTCGGGGTGAGCAGTTCTTC. Encoded protein: CATSDLTRGEQFF.